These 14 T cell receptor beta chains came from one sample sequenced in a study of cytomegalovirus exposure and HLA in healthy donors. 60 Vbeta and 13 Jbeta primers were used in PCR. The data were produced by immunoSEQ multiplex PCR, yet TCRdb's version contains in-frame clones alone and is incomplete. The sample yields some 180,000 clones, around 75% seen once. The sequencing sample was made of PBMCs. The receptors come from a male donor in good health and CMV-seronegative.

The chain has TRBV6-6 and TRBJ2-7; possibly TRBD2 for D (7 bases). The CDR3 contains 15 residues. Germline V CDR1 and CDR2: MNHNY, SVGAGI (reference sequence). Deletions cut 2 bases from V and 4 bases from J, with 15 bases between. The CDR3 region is CASSYLGGPLYEQYF. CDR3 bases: TGTGCCAGCAGTTACCTCGGGGGGCCCCTTTACGAGCAGTACTTC.

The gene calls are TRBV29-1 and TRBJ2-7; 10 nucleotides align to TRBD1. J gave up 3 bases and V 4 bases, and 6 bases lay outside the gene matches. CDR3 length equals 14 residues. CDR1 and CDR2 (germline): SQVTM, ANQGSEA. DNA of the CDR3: TGCAGCGTTGGAAGGACAGGGGGTTTCTACGAGCAGTACTTC. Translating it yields CSVGRTGGFYEQYF.

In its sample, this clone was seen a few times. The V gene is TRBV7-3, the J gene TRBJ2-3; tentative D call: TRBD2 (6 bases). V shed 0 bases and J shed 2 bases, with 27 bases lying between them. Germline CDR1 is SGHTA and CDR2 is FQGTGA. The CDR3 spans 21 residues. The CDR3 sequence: CASSLTGVHGAGTMNTDTQYF. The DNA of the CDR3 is TGTGCCAGCAGCTTAACCGGGGTTCATGGGGCGGGAACCATGAACACAGATACGCAGTATTTT.

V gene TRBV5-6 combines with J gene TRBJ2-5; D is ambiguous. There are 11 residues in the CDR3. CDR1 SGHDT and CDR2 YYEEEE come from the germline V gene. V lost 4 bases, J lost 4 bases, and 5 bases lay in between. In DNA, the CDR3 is TGTGCCAGCAGCCTCCGAGAGACCCAGTACTTC. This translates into CASSLRETQYF.

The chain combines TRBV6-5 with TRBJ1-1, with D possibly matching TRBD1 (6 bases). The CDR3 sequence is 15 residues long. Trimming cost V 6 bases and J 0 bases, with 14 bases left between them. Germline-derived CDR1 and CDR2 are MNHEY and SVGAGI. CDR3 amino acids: CASSLAGHMNTEAFF. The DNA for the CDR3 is TGTGCCAGCAGCTTAGCGGGACATATGAACACTGAAGCTTTCTTT.

Written as DNA, the CDR3 is TGTGCCAGCAGTCCCCGACAGGGAATGAACACTGAAGCTTTCTTT. Translated: CASSPRQGMNTEAFF. The chain uses TRBV6-5 and TRBJ1-1; 7 positions agree with TRBD1. J lost 0 bases, V lost 5 bases, and 6 bases had no gene match. Germline V gives CDR1 MNHEY, CDR2 SVGAGI. This CDR3 is built from 15 residues.

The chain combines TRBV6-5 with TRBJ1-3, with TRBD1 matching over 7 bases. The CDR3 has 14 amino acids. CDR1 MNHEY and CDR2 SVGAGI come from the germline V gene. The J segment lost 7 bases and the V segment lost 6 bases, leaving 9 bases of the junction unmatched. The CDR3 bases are TGTGCCAGCAGCCCGGGACAGTTCTGGAACACCATATATTTT. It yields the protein CASSPGQFWNTIYF.

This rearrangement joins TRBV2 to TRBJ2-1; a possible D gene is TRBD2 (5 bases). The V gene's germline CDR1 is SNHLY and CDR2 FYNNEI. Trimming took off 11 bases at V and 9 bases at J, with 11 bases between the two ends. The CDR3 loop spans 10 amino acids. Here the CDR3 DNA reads TGTGCCGGACTCCCCGGTGAGCAGTTCTTC. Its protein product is CAGLPGEQFF.

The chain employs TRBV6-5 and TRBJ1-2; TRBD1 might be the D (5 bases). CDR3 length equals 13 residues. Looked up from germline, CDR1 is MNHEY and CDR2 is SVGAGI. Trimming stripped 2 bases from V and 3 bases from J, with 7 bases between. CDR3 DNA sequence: TGTGCCAGCAGTTACGCCAGGGACTATGGCTACACCTTC. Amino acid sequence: CASSYARDYGYTF.

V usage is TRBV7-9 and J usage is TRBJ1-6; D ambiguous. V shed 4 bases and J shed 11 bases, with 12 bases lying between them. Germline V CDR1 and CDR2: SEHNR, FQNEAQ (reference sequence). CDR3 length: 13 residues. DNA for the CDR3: TGTGCCAGCAGCTCCCAATCAAAGCCACCCCTCCACTTT. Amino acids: CASSSQSKPPLHF.

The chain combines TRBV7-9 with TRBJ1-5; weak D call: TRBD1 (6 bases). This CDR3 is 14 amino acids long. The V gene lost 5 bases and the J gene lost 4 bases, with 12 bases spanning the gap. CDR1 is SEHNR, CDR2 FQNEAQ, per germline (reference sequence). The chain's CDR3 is CASSRLQGNQPQHF. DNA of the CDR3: TGTGCCAGCAGCCGACTTCAGGGGAATCAGCCCCAGCATTTT.

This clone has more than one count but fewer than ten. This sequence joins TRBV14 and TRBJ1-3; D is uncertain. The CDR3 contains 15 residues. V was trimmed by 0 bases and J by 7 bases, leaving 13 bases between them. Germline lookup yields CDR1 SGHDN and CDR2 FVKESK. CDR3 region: CASSQENRYGNTIYF. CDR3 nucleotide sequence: TGTGCCAGCAGCCAAGAAAATCGTTACGGGAACACCATATATTTT.

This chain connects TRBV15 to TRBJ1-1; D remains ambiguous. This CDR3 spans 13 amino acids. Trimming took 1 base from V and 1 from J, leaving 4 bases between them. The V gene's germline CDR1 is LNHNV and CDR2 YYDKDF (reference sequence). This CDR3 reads CATSRVANTEAFF. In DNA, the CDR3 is TGTGCCACCAGCAGAGTGGCGAACACTGAAGCTTTCTTT.

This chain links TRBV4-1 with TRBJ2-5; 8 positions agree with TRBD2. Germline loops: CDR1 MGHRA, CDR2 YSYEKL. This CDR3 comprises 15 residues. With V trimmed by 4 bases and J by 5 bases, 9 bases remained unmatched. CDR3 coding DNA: TGCGCCAGCAGCCTATCGACTAGCGTGCGGGAGACCCAGTACTTC. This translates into CASSLSTSVRETQYF.